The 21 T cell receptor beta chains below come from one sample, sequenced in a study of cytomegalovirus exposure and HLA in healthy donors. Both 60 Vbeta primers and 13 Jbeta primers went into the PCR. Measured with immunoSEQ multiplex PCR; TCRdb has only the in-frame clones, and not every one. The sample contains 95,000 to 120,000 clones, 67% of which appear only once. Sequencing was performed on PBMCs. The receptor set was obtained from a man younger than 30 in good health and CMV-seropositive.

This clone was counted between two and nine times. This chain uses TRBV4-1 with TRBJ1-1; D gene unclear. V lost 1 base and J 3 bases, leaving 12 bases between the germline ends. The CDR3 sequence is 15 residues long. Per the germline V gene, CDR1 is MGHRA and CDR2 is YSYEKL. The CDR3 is CASSQAKEADTEAFF. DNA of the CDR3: TGCGCCAGCAGCCAAGCTAAGGAGGCCGACACTGAAGCTTTCTTT.

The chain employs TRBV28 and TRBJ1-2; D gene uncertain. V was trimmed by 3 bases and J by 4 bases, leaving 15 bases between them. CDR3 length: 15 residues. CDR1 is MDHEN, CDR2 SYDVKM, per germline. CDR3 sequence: CASSFWYRTRYGYTF. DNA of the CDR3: TGTGCCAGCAGTTTTTGGTACAGAACGCGCTATGGCTACACCTTC.

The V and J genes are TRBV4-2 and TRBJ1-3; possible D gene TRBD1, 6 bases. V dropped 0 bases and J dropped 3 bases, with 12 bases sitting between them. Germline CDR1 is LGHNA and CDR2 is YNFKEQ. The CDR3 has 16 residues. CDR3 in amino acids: CASSQDSGGGGNTIYF. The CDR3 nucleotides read TGTGCCAGCAGCCAAGATTCGGGGGGCGGTGGAAACACCATATATTTT.

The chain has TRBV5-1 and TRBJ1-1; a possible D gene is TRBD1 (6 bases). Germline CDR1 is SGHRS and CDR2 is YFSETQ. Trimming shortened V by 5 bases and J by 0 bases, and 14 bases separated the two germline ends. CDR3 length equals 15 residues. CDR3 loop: CASRTRTAMNTEAFF. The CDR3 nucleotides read TGCGCCAGCAGAACTCGGACAGCTATGAACACTGAAGCTTTCTTT. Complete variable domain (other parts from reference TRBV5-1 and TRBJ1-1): KAGVTQTPRYLIKTRGQQVTLSCSPISGHRSVSWYQQTPGQGLQFLFEYFSETQRNKGNFPGRFSGRQFSNSRSEMNVSTLELGDSALYLCASRTRTAMNTEAFFGQGTRLTVV.

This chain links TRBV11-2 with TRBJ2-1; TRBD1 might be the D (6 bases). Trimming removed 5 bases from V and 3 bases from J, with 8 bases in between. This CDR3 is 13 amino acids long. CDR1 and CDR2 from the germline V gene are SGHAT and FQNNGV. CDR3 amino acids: CASSMGHYNEQFF. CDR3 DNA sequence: TGTGCCAGCAGCATGGGACACTACAATGAGCAGTTCTTC.

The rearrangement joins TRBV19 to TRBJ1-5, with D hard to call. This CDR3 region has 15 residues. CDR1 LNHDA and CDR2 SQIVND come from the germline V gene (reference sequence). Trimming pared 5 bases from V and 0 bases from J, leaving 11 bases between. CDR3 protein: CASSSYTNSNQPQHF. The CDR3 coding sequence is TGTGCCAGTAGTTCATACACAAATAGCAATCAGCCCCAGCATTTT. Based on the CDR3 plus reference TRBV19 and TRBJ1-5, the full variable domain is DGGITQSPKYLFRKEGQNVTLSCEQNLNHDAMYWYRQDPGQGLRLIYYSQIVNDFQKGDIAEGYSVSREKKESFPLTVTSAQKNPTAFYLCASSSYTNSNQPQHFGDGTRLSIL.

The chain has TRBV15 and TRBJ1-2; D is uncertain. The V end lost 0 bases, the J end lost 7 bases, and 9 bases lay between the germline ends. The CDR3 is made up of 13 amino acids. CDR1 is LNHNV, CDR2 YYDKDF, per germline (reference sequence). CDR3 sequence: CATSREVRGGYTF. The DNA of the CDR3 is TGTGCCACCAGCAGAGAAGTCCGCGGTGGCTACACCTTC.

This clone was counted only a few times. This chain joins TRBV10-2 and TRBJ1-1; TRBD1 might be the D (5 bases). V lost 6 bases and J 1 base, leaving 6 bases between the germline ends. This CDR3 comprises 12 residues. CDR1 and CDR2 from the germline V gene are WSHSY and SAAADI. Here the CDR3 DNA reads TGCGCCAGCAGCACAGGGAACACTGAAGCTTTCTTT. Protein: CASSTGNTEAFF.

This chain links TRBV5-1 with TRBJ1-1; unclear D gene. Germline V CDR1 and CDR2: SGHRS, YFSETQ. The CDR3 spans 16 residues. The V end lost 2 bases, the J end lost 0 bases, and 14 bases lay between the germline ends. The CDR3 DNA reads TGCGCCAGCAGCTTTTCCGGGAGGCACATGAACACTGAAGCTTTCTTT. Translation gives CASSFSGRHMNTEAFF.

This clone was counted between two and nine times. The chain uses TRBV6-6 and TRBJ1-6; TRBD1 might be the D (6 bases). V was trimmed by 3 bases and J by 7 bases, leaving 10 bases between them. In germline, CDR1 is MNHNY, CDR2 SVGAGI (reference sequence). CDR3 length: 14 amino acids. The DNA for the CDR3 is TGTGCCAGCAGTTATACAGGGCTAAATTCACCCCTCCACTTT. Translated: CASSYTGLNSPLHF.

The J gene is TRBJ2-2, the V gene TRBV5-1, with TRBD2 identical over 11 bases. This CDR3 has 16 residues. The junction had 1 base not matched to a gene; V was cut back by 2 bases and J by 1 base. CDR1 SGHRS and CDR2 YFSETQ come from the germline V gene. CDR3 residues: CASSFLAGGNTGELFF. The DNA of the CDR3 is TGCGCCAGCAGCTTTCTAGCGGGGGGGAACACCGGGGAGCTGTTTTTT.

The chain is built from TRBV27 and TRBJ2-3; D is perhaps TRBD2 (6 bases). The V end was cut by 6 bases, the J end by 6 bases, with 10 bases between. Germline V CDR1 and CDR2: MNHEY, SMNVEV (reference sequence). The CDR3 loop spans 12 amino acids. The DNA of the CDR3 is TGTGCCAGCAGCCGACTAGGGGATACGCAGTATTTT. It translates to CASSRLGDTQYF.

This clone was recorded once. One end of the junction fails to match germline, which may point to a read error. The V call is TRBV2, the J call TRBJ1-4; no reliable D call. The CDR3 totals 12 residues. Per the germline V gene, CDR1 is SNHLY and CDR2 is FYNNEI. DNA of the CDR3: TGTGTCAGCAACCGGGATAATGAAAAACTGTTTTTT. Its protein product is CVSNRDNEKLFF.

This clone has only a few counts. CDR3 DNA sequence: TGTGCCAGCAGCCCCAGGGGGGTATACACTGAAGCTTTCTTT. Residues: CASSPRGVYTEAFF. The chain uses TRBV5-4 and TRBJ1-1, with 7 bases matching TRBD1. CDR3 length: 14 residues. From germline, CDR1 is SGHNT and CDR2 YYREEE (reference sequence). V dropped 4 bases and J dropped 3; count of bases not matched to a gene: 6. The whole variable domain, remainder taken from reference TRBV5-4 and TRBJ1-1, is ETGVTQSPTHLIKTRGQQVTLRCSSQSGHNTVSWYQQALGQGPQFIFQYYREEENGRGNFPPRFSGLQFPNYSSELNVNALELDDSALYLCASSPRGVYTEAFFGQGTRLTVV.

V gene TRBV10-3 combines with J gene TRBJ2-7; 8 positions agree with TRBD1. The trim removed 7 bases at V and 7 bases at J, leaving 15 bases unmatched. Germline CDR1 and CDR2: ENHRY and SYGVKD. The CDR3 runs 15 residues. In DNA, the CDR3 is TGTGCCATCAATAGCCAAGGACAGGGTCTACAGGAGCAGTACTTC. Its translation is CAINSQGQGLQEQYF.

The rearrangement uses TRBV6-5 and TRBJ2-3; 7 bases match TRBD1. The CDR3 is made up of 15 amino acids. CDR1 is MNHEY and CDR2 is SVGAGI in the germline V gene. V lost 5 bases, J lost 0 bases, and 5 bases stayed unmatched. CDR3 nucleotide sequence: TGTGCCAGCAGTAGGACAGGAAAAAGCACAGATACGCAGTATTTT. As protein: CASSRTGKSTDTQYF.

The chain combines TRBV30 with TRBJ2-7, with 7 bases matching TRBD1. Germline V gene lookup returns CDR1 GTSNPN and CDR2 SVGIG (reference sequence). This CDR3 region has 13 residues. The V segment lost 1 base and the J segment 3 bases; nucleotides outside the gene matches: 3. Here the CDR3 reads CAWSATGNYEQYF. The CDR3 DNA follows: TGTGCCTGGAGTGCGACAGGGAACTACGAGCAGTACTTC.

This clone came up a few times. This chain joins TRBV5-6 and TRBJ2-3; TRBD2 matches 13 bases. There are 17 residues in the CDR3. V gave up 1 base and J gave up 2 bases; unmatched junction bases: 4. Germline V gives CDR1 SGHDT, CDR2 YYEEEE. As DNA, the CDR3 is TGTGCCAGCAGCTTGAGACTAGCGGGGGGTTACACAGATACGCAGTATTTT. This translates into CASSLRLAGGYTDTQYF.

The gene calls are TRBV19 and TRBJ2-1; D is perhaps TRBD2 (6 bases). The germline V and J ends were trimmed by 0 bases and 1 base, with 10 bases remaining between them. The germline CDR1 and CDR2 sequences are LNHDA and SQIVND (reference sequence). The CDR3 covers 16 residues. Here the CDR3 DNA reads TGTGCCAGTAGTATAGATCTCGGGGGTTCCTACAATGAGCAGTTCTTC. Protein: CASSIDLGGSYNEQFF.

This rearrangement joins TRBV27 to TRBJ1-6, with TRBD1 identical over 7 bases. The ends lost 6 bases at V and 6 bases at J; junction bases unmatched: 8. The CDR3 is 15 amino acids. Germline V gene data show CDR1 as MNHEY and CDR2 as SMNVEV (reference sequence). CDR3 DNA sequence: TGTGCCAGCAGATACTCCACAGGGGTTAATTCACCCCTCCACTTT. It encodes CASRYSTGVNSPLHF.

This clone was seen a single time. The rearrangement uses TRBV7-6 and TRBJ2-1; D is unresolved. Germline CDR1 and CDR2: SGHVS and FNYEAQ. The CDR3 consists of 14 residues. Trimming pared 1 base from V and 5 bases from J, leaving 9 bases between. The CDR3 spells CASSLVFQDNEQFF. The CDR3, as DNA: TGTGCCAGCAGCTTAGTTTTCCAGGACAATGAGCAGTTCTTC.